This T cell receptor beta chain was obtained from a study of T cells in lung cancer brain metastases. This CDR3 contains 16 residues. The ends were cut back, 5 bases at V and 2 bases at J, with 17 bases in the middle. The germline gives CDR1 SEHNR, CDR2 FQNEAQ (reference sequence). Between roughly 2.24 and 5.5 ug genomic DNA went in, equal for pairs. Libraries were prepared by immunoSEQ multiplex PCR; TCRdb keeps only in-frame clonotypes and omits some of them. The sample has some 5,100 clones; more than 80% are singletons. As concerns this clone: Its specificity is unknown.

Patients had resection for synchronous oligometastatic disease or delayed recurrence of a solitary brain metastasis. Findings and caveats of the study: Fragmented FFPE DNA may have left the infiltrating repertoire incompletely captured.

The rearrangement uses TRBV7-9 and TRBJ2-3, with D tentatively TRBD1 (5 bases). This TCR derives from a man in his fifties with non-small cell lung cancer that had spread to the brain. The sample taken for sequencing was tumor tissue from a brain metastasis. The CDR3 spells CASSRRSGLFTDTQYF. The CDR3 DNA reads TGTGCCAGCAGCCGTAGATCAGGGCTTTTCACAGATACGCAGTATTTT.